These 9 T cell receptor beta chains were sequenced from one sample in a study of T cell repertoires in cytomegalovirus infection. TCRdb called the reads again in MiXCR, with one record for every CDR3 protein. The sample records approximately 730,000 distinct CDR3 sequences, almost 30% being singletons. These receptors have no identified antigens. Sequencing used cultured CD8+ T cells from PBMCs, obtained from culture after CMV antigen stimulation. The receptors here all came from a human donor in good health (CMV status not recorded). Some clones in this sample may be carry-over from other donors' samples.

There are a few counts of this clonotype. The chain combines TRBV2 with TRBJ2-7, with 8 bases lining up with TRBD1. The CDR3 is 12 amino acids. J lost 4 bases, V lost 4 bases, and 0 bases had no gene match. Germline V CDR1 and CDR2: SNHLY, FYNNEI. CDR3 in amino acids: CASSGDRYEQYV. The DNA for the CDR3 is TGTGCCAGCAGTGGGGACAGGTACGAGCAGTACGTC.

This clonotype showed up many times. The rearrangement uses TRBV28 and TRBJ1-5; D might be TRBD1 (6 bases). Germline V gene lookup returns CDR1 MDHEN and CDR2 SYDVKM. The CDR3 spans 14 residues. V was shortened by 3 bases and J by 3 bases, with 9 bases between the two germline ends. The CDR3 DNA is TGTGCCAGCAGTTTGACAGGTTTCAATCAGCCCCAGCATTTT. It translates to CASSLTGFNQPQHF.

This sequence joins TRBV25-1 and TRBJ2-2; possible D gene TRBD1, 6 bases. Germline V CDR1 and CDR2: MGHDK, SYGVNS. The CDR3 spans 14 residues. V lost 3 bases to trimming and J lost 7 bases, with 12 bases between them. In DNA form, the CDR3 reads TGTGCCAGCAGTGAGCGACAGGTCATCGGGGAGCTGTTTTTT. Amino acids: CASSERQVIGELFF.

The rearrangement joins TRBV20-1 to TRBJ2-3; TRBD1 aligns across 7 bases. J lost 0 bases, V lost 5 bases, and 17 bases had no gene match. CDR3 size: 18 residues. Germline CDR1 DFQATT, CDR2 SNEGSKA (reference sequence). CDR3 in amino acids: CSALTDRFQPPSTDTQYF. CDR3 DNA sequence: TGCAGTGCTCTGACGGACAGGTTTCAACCCCCTAGCACAGATACGCAGTATTTT.

This clonotype was picked up a small number of times. This chain uses TRBV7-9 with TRBJ2-1, with 9 bases fitting TRBD2. The germline gives CDR1 SEHNR, CDR2 FQNEAQ (reference sequence). The CDR3 runs 15 residues. V lost 1 base, J lost 9 bases, and 7 bases stayed unmatched. The CDR3 nucleotides are TGTGCCAGCAGCTTAGTAGCGGGGGCCCTAGGTGAGCAGTTCTTC. Translating gives CASSLVAGALGEQFF.

CDR3 protein: CASSLGATYNEQFF. DNA of the CDR3: TGTGCCAGCAGTTTAGGAGCTACCTACAATGAGCAGTTCTTC. The chain combines TRBV27 with TRBJ2-1; no reliable D call. V gave up 2 bases and J gave up 2 bases, with 7 bases separating them. The CDR3 runs 14 residues. Germline V gene data show CDR1 as MNHEY and CDR2 as SMNVEV (reference sequence).

This clonotype was seen at least ten times. This chain connects TRBV7-9 to TRBJ2-3, with 14 bases lining up with TRBD2. CDR1 and CDR2 from the germline V gene are SEHNR and FQNEAQ (reference sequence). The CDR3 totals 17 residues. V was pared by 6 bases and J by 2 bases, with 7 bases of the junction left unmatched. This CDR3 reads CASRLRTSGGLTDTQYF. CDR3 nucleotides: TGTGCCAGCAGACTCCGGACTAGCGGGGGGCTCACAGATACGCAGTATTTT. Full variable domain (outside the CDR3, taken from reference TRBV7-9 and TRBJ2-3): DTGVSQNPRHKITKRGQNVTFRCDPISEHNRLYWYRQTLGQGPEFLTYFQNEAQLEKSRLLSDRFSAERPKGSFSTLEIQRTEQGDSAMYLCASRLRTSGGLTDTQYFGPGTRLTVL.

The chain uses TRBV6-8 and TRBJ2-1, with 10 bases aligning to TRBD2. From germline, CDR1 is MNHGY and CDR2 SAAAGT. The V gene end was trimmed by 4 bases and the J gene end by 4 bases; junction bases not matched to a gene: 4. The CDR3 extends over 15 amino acids. The CDR3 reads CASSFSGGLYNEQFF. The CDR3 nucleotides are TGTGCCAGCAGTTTTAGCGGGGGGCTTTACAATGAGCAGTTCTTC.

V and J are TRBV7-9 and TRBJ2-7; D perhaps matches TRBD1 (6 bases). CDR3 size: 16 residues. Germline lookup yields CDR1 SEHNR and CDR2 FQNEAQ (reference sequence). V lost 2 bases and J lost 5, with 19 bases in between. The CDR3, as DNA: TGTGCCAGCAGCTTAAGTTGGAGGTCCGCAGGGGACGAGCAGTACTTC. Its translation is CASSLSWRSAGDEQYF.